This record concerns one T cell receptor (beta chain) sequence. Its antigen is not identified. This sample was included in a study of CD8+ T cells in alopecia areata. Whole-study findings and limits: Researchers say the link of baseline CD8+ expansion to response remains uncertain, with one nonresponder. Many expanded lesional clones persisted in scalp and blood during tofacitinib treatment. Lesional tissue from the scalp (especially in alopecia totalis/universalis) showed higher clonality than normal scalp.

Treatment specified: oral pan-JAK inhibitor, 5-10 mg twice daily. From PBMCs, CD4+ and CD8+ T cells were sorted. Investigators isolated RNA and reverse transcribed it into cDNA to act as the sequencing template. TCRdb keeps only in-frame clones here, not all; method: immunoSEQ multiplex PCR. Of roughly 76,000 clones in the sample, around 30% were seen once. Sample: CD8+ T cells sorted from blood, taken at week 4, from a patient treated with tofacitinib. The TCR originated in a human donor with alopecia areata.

The CDR3 bases are TGCAGCGTTATCGGACAGGTGAACACCGGGGAGCTGTTTTTT. It encodes CSVIGQVNTGELFF. The gene calls are TRBV29-1 and TRBJ2-2; 7 bases line up with TRBD1. The germline V gene has CDR1 SQVTM and CDR2 ANQGSEA. V lost 5 bases, J lost 1 base, and 4 bases stayed unmatched. The CDR3 loop spans 14 amino acids.